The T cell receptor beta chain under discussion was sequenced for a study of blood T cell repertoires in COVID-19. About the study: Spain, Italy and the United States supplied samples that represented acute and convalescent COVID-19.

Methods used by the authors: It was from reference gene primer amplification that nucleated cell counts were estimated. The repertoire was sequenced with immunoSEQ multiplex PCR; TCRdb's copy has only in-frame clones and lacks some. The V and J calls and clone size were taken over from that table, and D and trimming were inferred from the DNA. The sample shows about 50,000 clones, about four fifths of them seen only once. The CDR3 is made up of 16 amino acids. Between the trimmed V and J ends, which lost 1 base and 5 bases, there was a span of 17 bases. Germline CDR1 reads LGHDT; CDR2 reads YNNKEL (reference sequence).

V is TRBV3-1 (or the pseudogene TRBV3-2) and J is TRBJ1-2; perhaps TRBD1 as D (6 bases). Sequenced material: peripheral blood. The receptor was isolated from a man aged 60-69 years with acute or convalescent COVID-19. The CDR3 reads CASSQVPGGNRYGYTF. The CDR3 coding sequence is TGTGCCAGCAGCCAAGTTCCGGGGGGCAACCGGTATGGCTACACCTTC.